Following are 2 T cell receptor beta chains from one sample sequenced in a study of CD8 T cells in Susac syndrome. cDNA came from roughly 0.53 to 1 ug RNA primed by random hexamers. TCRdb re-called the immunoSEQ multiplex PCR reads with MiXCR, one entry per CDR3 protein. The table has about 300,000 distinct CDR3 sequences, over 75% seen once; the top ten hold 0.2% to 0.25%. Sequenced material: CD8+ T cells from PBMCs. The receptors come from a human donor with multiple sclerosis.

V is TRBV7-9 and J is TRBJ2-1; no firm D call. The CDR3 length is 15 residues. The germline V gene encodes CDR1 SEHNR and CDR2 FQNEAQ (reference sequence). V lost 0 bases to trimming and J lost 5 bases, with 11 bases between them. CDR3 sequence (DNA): TGTGCCAGCAGCTTAGCTTTCTCTAGGGACAATGAGCAGTTCTTC. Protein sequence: CASSLAFSRDNEQFF.

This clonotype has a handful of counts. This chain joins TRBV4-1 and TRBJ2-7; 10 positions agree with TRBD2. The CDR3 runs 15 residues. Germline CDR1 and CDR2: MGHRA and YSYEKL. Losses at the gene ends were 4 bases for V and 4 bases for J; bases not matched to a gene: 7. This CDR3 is CASSPDRTSGYEQYF. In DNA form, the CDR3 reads TGCGCCAGCAGCCCAGATAGGACTAGCGGTTACGAGCAGTACTTC.